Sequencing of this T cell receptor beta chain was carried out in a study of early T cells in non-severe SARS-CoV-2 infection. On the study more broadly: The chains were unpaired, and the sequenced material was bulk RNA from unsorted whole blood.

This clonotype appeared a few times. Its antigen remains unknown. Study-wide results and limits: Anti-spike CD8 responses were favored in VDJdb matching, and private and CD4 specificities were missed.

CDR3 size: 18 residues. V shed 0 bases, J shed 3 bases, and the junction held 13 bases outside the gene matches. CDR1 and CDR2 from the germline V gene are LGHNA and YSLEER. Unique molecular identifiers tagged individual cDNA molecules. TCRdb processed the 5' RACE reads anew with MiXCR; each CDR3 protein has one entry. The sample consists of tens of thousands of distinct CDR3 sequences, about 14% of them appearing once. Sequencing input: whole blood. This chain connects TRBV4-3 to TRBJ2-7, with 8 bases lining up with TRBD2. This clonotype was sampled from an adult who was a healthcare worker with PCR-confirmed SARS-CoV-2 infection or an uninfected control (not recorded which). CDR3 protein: CASSQDRVDSGTNYEQYF. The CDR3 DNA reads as TGCGCCAGCAGCCAAGATAGAGTCGATAGCGGGACCAACTACGAGCAGTACTTC.